A selection of T cell receptor beta chains follows, all from one sample in a study of post-analysis software for immune sequencing data. TCRdb redid the calling of the PCR reads with MiXCR, one entry per CDR3 protein. The data show approximately 360,000 distinct CDR3 sequences, 30% to 45% seen once. Sequenced: blood. These receptors were obtained from a girl aged 10 to 17 with multiple sclerosis. The CDR3 runs from the conserved cysteine through the conserved F or W. Each record gives: D gene, clone size, V gene, J gene, CDR3 DNA, CDR3 protein. D genes are given only for firm matches. Clone size is stated in some rows and not others, as once, few, many or a class when expanded.

>TRBD1|few|TRBV6-1|TRBJ1-2
TGTGCCAGCTGGACAGGGAACTATGGCTACACCTTC
CASWTGNYGYTF
>TRBD2|.|TRBV9|TRBJ2-5
TGTGCCAGCAGCGTAGAGGGCAGCGGGGGATGGGAGACCCAGTACTTC
CASSVEGSGGWETQYF
>TRBD1|.|TRBV5-1|TRBJ2-7
TGCGCCAGCAGCTGGGGGGACAGGAACTACGAGCAGTACTTC
CASSWGDRNYEQYF
>TRBD2|few|TRBV6-5|TRBJ2-7
TGTGCCAGCAGTTATTTAGCGGGTACGGGTTACGAGCAGTACTTC
CASSYLAGTGYEQYF
>.|once|TRBV4-1|TRBJ2-1
TGCGCCAGCAGCCAAGGCCGGGACGGAGACAATGAGCAGTTCTTC
CASSQGRDGDNEQFF
>TRBD2|few|TRBV28|TRBJ2-3
TGTGCCAGCAGTCCAGGACTAGCGGGGGGGCTGGATACGCAGTATTTT
CASSPGLAGGLDTQYF
>TRBD1|once|TRBV12-5|TRBJ1-2
TGTGCTAGTGGGGACAGGGCTACTGGTGGCTACACCTTC
CASGDRATGGYTF
>.|.|TRBV7-9|TRBJ1-2
TGTGCCAGCAGACCTCTCGAGCTATCGACGGGTATTTACTATGGCTACACCTTC
CASRPLELSTGIYYGYTF
>TRBD2|.|TRBV2|TRBJ2-5
TGTGCCAGCAGGGGGACTAGCGGGGAAGTAGCCCAGTACTTC
CASRGTSGEVAQYF
>.|.|TRBV7-2|TRBJ2-5
TGTGCCAGCAGCTTAGTGGGGCCCCGAGAGACCCAGTACTTC
CASSLVGPRETQYF
>.|few|TRBV4-1|TRBJ1-2
TGCGCCAGCAGCCAAGAGGCCAGGGGCTATGGCTACACCTTC
CASSQEARGYGYTF
>TRBD1|.|TRBV6-5|TRBJ2-7
TGTGCCAGCAGTCTCGGACAGGGGCGCACCTACGAGCAGTACTTC
CASSLGQGRTYEQYF
>.|.|TRBV9|TRBJ2-1
TGTGCCAGCAGCGAAAGGGGTAGCGAGCAGTTCTTC
CASSERGSEQFF